The 29 T cell receptor beta chains reported below all come from one sample, sequenced in a study of shared clonotypes between healthy human individuals. Sequenced by immunoSEQ multiplex PCR; TCRdb stores in-frame clones only, minus some. Altogether millions of clones are present, approximately 93% being singletons, with the ten largest covering under 0.45%. Sequencing input: naive CD4+ T cells from PBMCs. The subset is: CD45RA+ positively selected. The origin of the receptors is a man in his late teens or twenties in good health. Some clones in this sample may be carry-over from other donors' samples.

V and J are TRBV6-5 and TRBJ1-1; D is unclear. The germline V gene has CDR1 MNHEY and CDR2 SVGAGI. The CDR3 is 15 amino acids. V was trimmed by 2 bases and J by 0 bases, leaving 10 bases between them. This CDR3 is CASSYGGNMNTEAFF. CDR3 sequence (DNA): TGTGCCAGCAGTTACGGAGGAAACATGAACACTGAAGCTTTCTTT.

Here the CDR3 DNA reads TGTGCCAGCTCACCGCTAAGGGGGTTGACAGATACGCAGTATTTT. Its protein product is CASSPLRGLTDTQYF. This chain joins TRBV18 and TRBJ2-3; D possibly corresponds to TRBD1 (6 bases). The V gene's germline CDR1 is KGHSH and CDR2 LQKENI. Between the trimmed V and J ends, which lost 3 bases and 3 bases, there was a span of 13 bases. This CDR3 region has 15 residues.

In this sample, this clone turned up once. A read error may explain this, as a much larger clone is one base away. In the same sample, other DNA sequences code for this CDR3. This sequence joins TRBV20-1 and TRBJ1-1, with D uncertain. V lost 4 bases to trimming and J lost 1 base, with 4 bases between them. Germline V gives CDR1 DFQATT, CDR2 SNEGSKA (reference sequence). The CDR3 sequence is 11 residues long. The DNA for the CDR3 is TGCAGTGCTAAGGGGAACACTGAAGCTTTCTTT. Translated: CSAKGNTEAFF.

V gene TRBV15 combines with J gene TRBJ1-3, with 7 nucleotides matching TRBD1. V lost 3 bases, J lost 0 bases, and 5 bases stayed unmatched. The CDR3 covers 16 residues. Germline V lookup: CDR1 LNHNV, CDR2 YYDKDF (reference sequence). In DNA, the CDR3 is TGTGCCACCAGCAGCGGGGACAGTAACTCTGGAAACACCATATATTTT. Protein sequence: CATSSGDSNSGNTIYF.

As for this clone: The sample carries other DNA sequences with the same CDR3. The V gene is TRBV28, the J gene TRBJ1-3, with D unresolved. Deletions cut 2 bases from V and 4 bases from J, with 9 bases between. The V gene's germline CDR1 is MDHEN and CDR2 SYDVKM. This CDR3 has 14 amino acids. As DNA, the CDR3 is TGTGCCAGCAGTTTAGGAGGAACCGGAAACACCATATATTTT. It yields the protein CASSLGGTGNTIYF.

This clone was detected once. The rearrangement joins TRBV7-8 to TRBJ2-1; either TRBD1 or TRBD2 may fit D (5 bases each). Per the germline V gene, CDR1 is SGHVS and CDR2 is FQNEAQ. The CDR3 runs to 15 residues. V lost 1 base to trimming and J lost 4 bases, with 11 bases between them. The CDR3 spells CASSLVGTAYNEQFF. CDR3 nucleotide sequence: TGTGCCAGCAGCTTAGTCGGGACGGCGTACAATGAGCAGTTCTTC.

This clone was seen only a few times. Other DNA sequences in this sample translate to the same CDR3. The genes are TRBV28 and TRBJ1-5, with TRBD1 identical over 9 bases. The CDR3 has 13 amino acids. The V segment lost 6 bases and the J segment 5 bases; nucleotides outside the gene matches: 2. CDR1 is MDHEN and CDR2 is SYDVKM in the germline V gene. The CDR3 loop reads CASRRTGDQPQHF. The CDR3 DNA sequence: TGTGCCAGCAGGCGGACAGGGGATCAGCCCCAGCATTTT.

The rearrangement uses TRBV19 and TRBJ1-2; D is unclear. The CDR3 extends over 12 amino acids. Trimming removed 4 bases at V and 5 bases at J, with 8 bases between. Germline-derived CDR1 and CDR2 are LNHDA and SQIVND (reference sequence). CDR3 loop: CASSTRPYGYTF. The CDR3 nucleotides read TGTGCCAGTAGTACTCGGCCTTATGGCTACACCTTC.

This clone was picked up one time. Other DNA sequences within the sample encode an identical CDR3. The chain carries TRBV28 and TRBJ1-1; no reliable D call. V was cut by 1 base and J by 2 bases, with 8 bases left in between. The CDR3 consists of 14 residues. Germline lookup yields CDR1 MDHEN and CDR2 SYDVKM. CDR3 protein: CASSLLRENTEAFF. The DNA for the CDR3 is TGTGCCAGCAGTTTATTGCGGGAAAACACTGAAGCTTTCTTT.

The rearrangement links TRBV9 to TRBJ2-7, with 13 bases aligning to TRBD2. J gave up 6 bases and V 2 bases, and 5 bases lay outside the gene matches. Germline V gene data show CDR1 as SGDLS and CDR2 as YYNGEE. This CDR3 comprises 15 residues. The CDR3 here is CASSVGLAGHGEQYF. The CDR3 DNA follows: TGTGCCAGCAGCGTGGGACTAGCGGGACATGGCGAGCAGTACTTC.

Points on this clone: The same CDR3 is also encoded by other DNA sequences in this sample. The rearrangement joins TRBV27 to TRBJ2-5, with D possibly being TRBD1 (6 bases). Germline V CDR1 and CDR2: MNHEY, SMNVEV (reference sequence). V dropped 3 bases and J dropped 2 bases, with 10 bases sitting between them. The CDR3 consists of 14 residues. CDR3 DNA sequence: TGTGCCAGCAGTTTGCAGACAGGACAAGAGACCCAGTACTTC. Translation: CASSLQTGQETQYF.

The J gene is TRBJ2-7, the V gene TRBV9, with 7 bases identical to TRBD1. The V gene end was trimmed by 2 bases and the J gene end by 6 bases; junction bases not matched to a gene: 11. Germline lookup yields CDR1 SGDLS and CDR2 YYNGEE. This CDR3 spans 15 amino acids. DNA of the CDR3: TGTGCCAGCAGCGTGACAGGGTTCGGGCCTTCCGAGCAGTACTTC. Translating it yields CASSVTGFGPSEQYF.

The chain recombines TRBV15 with TRBJ2-1; the D is unclear. The CDR3 has 11 residues. Between the trimmed V and J ends, which lost 3 bases and 6 bases, there was a span of 3 bases. Germline lookup yields CDR1 LNHNV and CDR2 YYDKDF (reference sequence). DNA of the CDR3: TGTGCCACCAGCAGCCGCAATGAGCAGTTCTTC. Protein sequence: CATSSRNEQFF. The entire variable domain, with the rest obtained from reference TRBV15 and TRBJ2-1, is as follows: DAMVIQNPRYQVTQFGKPVTLSCSQTLNHNVMYWYQQKSSQAPKLLFHYYDKDFNNEADTPDNFQSRRPNTSFCFLDIRSPGLGDTAMYLCATSSRNEQFFGPGTRLTVL.

V usage is TRBV10-3 and J usage is TRBJ2-7, with 9 bases identical to TRBD1. Germline-derived CDR1 and CDR2 are ENHRY and SYGVKD. The V and J ends lost 2 bases and 4 bases, in that order; junction bases with no gene match: 6. The CDR3 is made up of 15 amino acids. The CDR3 region has the DNA TGTGCCATCAGTGAGGGGGACAGGGCAGTTTACGAGCAGTACTTC. It specifies CAISEGDRAVYEQYF.

Turning to this clone: A junction boundary mismatches the germline segment, possibly from a read error. This sequence joins TRBV5-8 and TRBJ2-3; TRBD2 might be the D (6 bases). CDR3 length equals 16 residues. Germline loops: CDR1 SGHTS, CDR2 YDEGEE. CDR3 residues: CASGFLGLKITDTQYF. CDR3 nucleotide sequence: TGTGCCAGCGGCTTTTTGGGACTCAAGATCACAGATACGCAGTATTTT.

The chain is built from TRBV5-1 and TRBJ1-5; no reliable D call. CDR1 is SGHRS, CDR2 YFSETQ, per germline. V lost 0 bases, J lost 7 bases, and 14 bases lay in between. This CDR3 comprises 15 residues. For the CDR3, the DNA is TGCGCCAGCAGCTTGGATACGTCTCATCAGCAGCCCCAGCATTTT. This translates into CASSLDTSHQQPQHF.

The J gene is TRBJ1-5, the V gene TRBV30; 8 bases line up with TRBD1. The CDR3 loop spans 16 amino acids. The junction had 13 bases not matched to a gene; V was cut back by 2 bases and J by 7 bases. CDR1 GTSNPN and CDR2 SVGIG come from the germline V gene (reference sequence). This CDR3 is CAWSRSDRGSPQPQHF. As DNA, the CDR3 is TGTGCCTGGAGTAGAAGCGACAGGGGTTCGCCCCAGCCCCAGCATTTT.

A single count supports this clone. The genes are TRBV19 and TRBJ2-2, with 15 bases fitting TRBD2. V lost 6 bases to trimming and J lost 4 bases; unmatched junction nucleotides: 0. CDR1 is LNHDA and CDR2 is SQIVND in the germline V gene (reference sequence). The CDR3 totals 15 residues. The CDR3 DNA reads as TGTGCCAGTAGGGGACTAGCGGGAGGCACCGGGGAGCTGTTTTTT. Its translation is CASRGLAGGTGELFF.

This clone was seen a single time. The sample carries other DNA sequences with the same CDR3. The chain employs TRBV28 and TRBJ1-1, with 9 positions matching TRBD1. The trim removed 4 bases at V and 5 bases at J, leaving 5 bases unmatched. The length of the CDR3 is 14 residues. Germline CDR1 is MDHEN and CDR2 is SYDVKM. The CDR3 reads CASSSQGAGTEAFF. The CDR3 region has the DNA TGTGCCAGCAGTTCACAGGGGGCCGGGACTGAAGCTTTCTTT.

In its sample, this clone was seen a few times. The sample holds other DNA sequences that translate to the same CDR3. This sequence joins TRBV30 and TRBJ1-1; D unclear. The CDR3 covers 13 residues. Germline V lookup: CDR1 GTSNPN, CDR2 SVGIG (reference sequence). Trimming took 0 bases from V and 4 from J, leaving 9 bases between them. The CDR3 bases are TGTGCCTGGAGTGTATCAGGTGGCACTGAAGCTTTCTTT. The encoded protein is CAWSVSGGTEAFF. Combining the CDR3 with reference TRBV30 and TRBJ1-1 gives the whole variable domain SQTIHQWPATLVQPVGSPLSLECTVEGTSNPNLYWYRQAAGRGLQLLFYSVGIGQISSEVPQNLSASRPQDRQFILSSKKLLLSDSGFYLCAWSVSGGTEAFFGQGTRLTVV.

The chain links TRBV5-1 to TRBJ1-2; the match to TRBD1 covers 9 bases. Germline CDR1 SGHRS, CDR2 YFSETQ. The CDR3 has 14 residues. The V and J ends lost 4 bases and 5 bases, in that order; junction bases with no gene match: 6. The CDR3 sequence: CASSPEGTGYGYTF. CDR3 sequence (DNA): TGCGCCAGCAGCCCGGAAGGGACAGGGTATGGCTACACCTTC.

V and J are TRBV28 and TRBJ1-5; no clear D. The ends were cut back, 2 bases at V and 2 bases at J, with 10 bases in the middle. Germline assignment: CDR1 MDHEN and CDR2 SYDVKM. The CDR3 covers 15 residues. CDR3 in amino acids: CASSLMVGGNQPQHF. The CDR3 DNA reads TGTGCCAGCAGTTTAATGGTTGGGGGCAATCAGCCCCAGCATTTT.

The J gene is TRBJ2-7, the V gene TRBV19; no firm D call. CDR3 size: 14 residues. CDR1 is LNHDA, CDR2 SQIVND, per germline (reference sequence). Trimming left V 5 bases short and J 1 base short, with 12 bases between. CDR3 sequence (DNA): TGTGCCAGTAGTCCTAACCCCTGGTCCTACGAGCAGTACTTC. Its protein is CASSPNPWSYEQYF.

The CDR3 DNA sequence: TGTGCCAGCAGCTTGGACCAGGGGGGGAACACCATATATTTT. This gives the protein CASSLDQGGNTIYF. The J gene is TRBJ1-3, the V gene TRBV7-2; TRBD1 aligns across 7 bases. Unmatched junction bases numbered 6, after V lost 3 bases and J lost 7 bases. Germline lookup yields CDR1 SGHTA and CDR2 FQGNSA. The CDR3 totals 14 residues. The full variable domain, in which reference TRBV7-2 and TRBJ1-3 provide the parts outside the CDR3, is GAGVSQSPSNKVTEKGKDVELRCDPISGHTALYWYRQSLGQGLEFLIYFQGNSAPDKSGLPSDRFSAERTGGSVSTLTIQRTQQEDSAVYLCASSLDQGGNTIYFGEGSWLTVV.

About this clone: The sample carries other DNA sequences with the same CDR3. V gene TRBV5-1 combines with J gene TRBJ2-1; 8 bases map to TRBD1. Trimming at V came to 0 bases and at J to 3 bases, leaving 2 bases not matched to a gene. CDR1 and CDR2 (germline): SGHRS, YFSETQ. CDR3 size: 15 residues. The CDR3 sequence is CASSLEGTGYNEQFF. The CDR3 coding sequence is TGCGCCAGCAGCTTGGAAGGGACAGGCTACAATGAGCAGTTCTTC.

The chain recombines TRBV25-1 with TRBJ1-4, with 7 bases fitting TRBD1. Germline V gene sequence: CDR1 MGHDK, CDR2 SYGVNS. V lost 2 bases and J lost 7; bases outside the gene matches: 4. CDR3 length equals 14 residues. The CDR3 nucleotides are TGTGCCAGCAGTGAAGAGGGGGCGCGTGAAAAACTGTTTTTT. It specifies CASSEEGAREKLFF.

This clone appeared once. This sequence joins TRBV28 and TRBJ2-7; the match to TRBD1 covers 7 bases. The length of the CDR3 is 15 residues. Per the germline V gene, CDR1 is MDHEN and CDR2 is SYDVKM. Unmatched junction bases numbered 6, after V lost 1 base and J lost 3 bases. The CDR3 DNA follows: TGTGCCAGCAGTTTATTCTCCAGGGGGATCTACGAGCAGTACTTC. This translates into CASSLFSRGIYEQYF.

CDR3 bases: TGCGCCAGCAGCTTGGTGTCTACTAGCGGGAACCGTGGGGCCAACGTCCTGACTTTC. Translated, it gives CASSLVSTSGNRGANVLTF. V is TRBV5-1 and J is TRBJ2-6; 10 bases are a match to TRBD2. The V and J ends lost 0 bases and 3 bases, in that order; junction bases with no gene match: 9. There are 19 residues in the CDR3. The germline gives CDR1 SGHRS, CDR2 YFSETQ.

This chain uses TRBV4-1 with TRBJ1-2; unclear D gene. The V gene's germline CDR1 is MGHRA and CDR2 YSYEKL. Trimming pared 0 bases from V and 8 bases from J, leaving 13 bases between. The CDR3 spans 14 residues. Here the CDR3 DNA reads TGCGCCAGCAGCCAAGATGGTGCAGGTTGGGGCTACACCTTC. Translated: CASSQDGAGWGYTF.